What follows describes a single TCR beta chain. Antigen: not known. The entry originates in a study of shared clonotypes between healthy human individuals. General study points: Clonotypes not shared had lower generation probabilities than those common to all four donors.

Selected positively for CCR7 and CD45RO-negative, naive CD8 cells excluded terminally differentiated effector memory CD45RA+ cells. Measured with immunoSEQ multiplex PCR; TCRdb has only the in-frame clones, and not every one. Here the sample spans about 820,000 clones, 80% to 95% being singletons. V was cut by 5 bases and J by 1 base, with 15 bases left in between. This CDR3 spans 15 amino acids. Germline CDR1 SGHAT, CDR2 FQNNGV. The sample comprised naive CD8+ T cells sorted from blood. The receptor was isolated from a man aged 25-45 years in good health. The chain carries TRBV11-2 and TRBJ2-7, with D perhaps TRBD2 (5 bases). CDR3 nucleotides: TGTGCCAGCAGCCGACACCGGGATGAATCCTACGAGCAGTACTTC. This encodes CASSRHRDESYEQYF.